These T cell receptor beta chains were read from a single sample in a study of cytomegalovirus exposure and HLA in healthy donors. Here immunoSEQ multiplex PCR was the method, and the copy in TCRdb shows in-frame clones only, minus some. The data contain some 200,000 clones, less than 85% of them seen just once; the ten biggest clones take up 0.63%. The material sequenced was PBMCs. The receptors originated from a man younger than 30 in good health and CMV-seronegative. Both conserved end residues are part of each CDR3. The D gene is left open where the match is weak. Size values are once, few and many counts, or a class for expanded clones, and some rows have none.

J gene,clone size,V gene,D gene,CDR3 DNA,CDR3 protein
TRBJ2-3,few,TRBV2,NA,TGTGCCAGCAGCGTGGACAGCAGCACAGATACGCAGTATTTT,CASSVDSSTDTQYF
TRBJ2-5,NA,TRBV18,NA,TGTGCCAGCTCCCAAAGGCGGGAGACCCAGTACTTC,CASSQRRETQYF
TRBJ2-1,NA,TRBV27,TRBD2,TGTGCCAGCAGTTTTGCGGCTAGCGGGAGTGATGAGCAGTTCTTC,CASSFAASGSDEQFF
TRBJ1-4,NA,TRBV27,NA,TGTGCCAGCACTACCGGATGGGAGTCTAATGAAAAACTGTTTTTT,CASTTGWESNEKLFF
TRBJ1-5,NA,TRBV11-2,TRBD1,TGTGCCAGCAGCTTAACAGGGGCGAATCAGCCCCAGCATTTT,CASSLTGANQPQHF
TRBJ1-4,NA,TRBV5-6,NA,TGTGCCAGCAGCCCCCGGGGGGGGCTGAAGGAAAAACTGTTTTTT,CASSPRGGLKEKLFF
TRBJ1-1,NA,TRBV27,NA,TGTGCCAGCAGTTTCGGAGTGACAGGGAACACTGAAGCTTTCTTT,CASSFGVTGNTEAFF
TRBJ1-5,NA,TRBV6-1,NA,TGTGCCAGCACCCCTTGGTCCACACGGGATCAGCCCCAGCATTTT,CASTPWSTRDQPQHF
TRBJ1-1,once,TRBV2,TRBD1,TGTGCCAGCAGTGAAACGTGGACAGGGGCGAACACTGAAGCTTTCTTT,CASSETWTGANTEAFF
TRBJ2-7,NA,TRBV7-8,TRBD2,TGTGCCAGCAGCTTAGCCGGGAGGGCCTACGAGCAGTACTTC,CASSLAGRAYEQYF
TRBJ2-5,once,TRBV5-1,NA,TGCGCCAGCAGCTCCCGGGGCCAAGAGACCCAGTACTTC,CASSSRGQETQYF
TRBJ2-2,NA,TRBV19,NA,TGTGCCAGCCGGGGTAACTCCGCGAACACCGGGGAGCTGTTTTTT,CASRGNSANTGELFF
TRBJ2-7,NA,TRBV10-3,NA,TGTGCCATCAGTGTCTCAGGGGGGCTCTCCTACGAGCAGTACTTC,CAISVSGGLSYEQYF
TRBJ2-2,NA,TRBV27,TRBD1,TGTGCCAGCAGTCGGGGACAGACCGGGGAGCTGTTTTTT,CASSRGQTGELFF
TRBJ2-7,NA,TRBV7-9,NA,TGTGCCAGCAGTCCGAAACACTCCTACGAGCAGTACTTC,CASSPKHSYEQYF
TRBJ2-7,NA,TRBV28,NA,TGTGCCAGCAGTCCCGCCGACAGAGCCTACGAGCAGTACTTC,CASSPADRAYEQYF
TRBJ2-7,NA,TRBV27,TRBD1,TGTGCCAGCAGTCTGAGGGACAGCCCCAGAGGCGAGCAGTACTTC,CASSLRDSPRGEQYF
TRBJ2-4,NA,TRBV5-3,TRBD2,TGTGCCAGAAGCTTTCTAGCGGGGCCCGGGCGGGACATTCAGTACTTC,CARSFLAGPGRDIQYF
TRBJ2-5,NA,TRBV7-9,TRBD2,TGTGCCAGCAGCGACTTCGGACTAGCGGGAGGGAGCCAACAAGAGACCCAGTACTTC,CASSDFGLAGGSQQETQYF
TRBJ2-1,NA,TRBV25-1,NA,TGTGCCACCGCCCGGGACTTCAATGAGCAGTTCTTC,CATARDFNEQFF
TRBJ1-2,NA,TRBV19,NA,TGTGCCAGTAGTATGCAAGGAGCTAACTATGGCTACACCTTC,CASSMQGANYGYTF
TRBJ1-3,NA,TRBV6-1,NA,TGTGCCAGCAGGTCGGGTCACGCCTCTGGAAACACCATATATTTT,CASRSGHASGNTIYF
TRBJ2-4,NA,TRBV6-5,NA,TGTGCCAGCAGTCCAGGGGAGGCCAAAAACATTCAGTACTTC,CASSPGEAKNIQYF
TRBJ1-2,NA,TRBV5-1,NA,TGCGCCAGCACCTTAGGGGGATCCGATGACTACACCTTC,CASTLGGSDDYTF
TRBJ2-1,few,TRBV7-9,TRBD2,TGTGCCAGCAGCTTAATCCCAGCTAGCGGGAGTATGAATGAGCAGTTCTTC,CASSLIPASGSMNEQFF
TRBJ1-4,NA,TRBV7-9,TRBD1,TGTGCCAGCAGCGGGTGGCAGGGGGCAACTAATGAAAAACTGTTTTTT,CASSGWQGATNEKLFF
TRBJ2-7,NA,TRBV7-9,TRBD1,TGTGCCAGCAGTCCCCGGGACAGGCTTTACGAGCAGTACTTC,CASSPRDRLYEQYF
TRBJ2-7,NA,TRBV27,TRBD1,TGTGCCAGCAGCACCCTCAGGGGGCTTGAGCGGTGGCAGTACTTC,CASSTLRGLERWQYF
TRBJ2-3,once,TRBV10-1,NA,TGCGCCAGCAGTGAGGCCGGAGCGGGCACAGATACGCAGTATTTT,CASSEAGAGTDTQYF
TRBJ1-1,NA,TRBV7-9,NA,TGTTCCAGCATCCCCCGAGGGGCGGGAAACACTGAAGCTTTCTTT,CSSIPRGAGNTEAFF
TRBJ2-7,NA,TRBV30,TRBD2,TGTGCCTGGGAAGCCGAGGGACAGGATGGGACTAGCGGGAGACCCTACGAGCAGTACTTC,CAWEAEGQDGTSGRPYEQYF
TRBJ2-7,NA,TRBV15,NA,TGTGCCACCAGCAGAGCGGGCTACGAGCAGTACTTC,CATSRAGYEQYF
TRBJ2-7,NA,TRBV5-4,NA,TGTGCCAGCAGCTTTTACACAGGATCCTTGGAGCAGTACTTC,CASSFYTGSLEQYF
TRBJ2-7,NA,TRBV5-5,TRBD1,TGTGCCAGCAACCCTTCAGGGGGCTCCTACGAGCAGTACTTC,CASNPSGGSYEQYF
TRBJ2-1,NA,TRBV30,TRBD1,TGTGCCTGGGACAGGGGCTCCTACAATGAGCAGTTCTTC,CAWDRGSYNEQFF
TRBJ2-1,NA,TRBV5-6,NA,TGTGCCAGTGACAGGACATCCTACAATGAGCAGTTCTTC,CASDRTSYNEQFF
TRBJ2-7,NA,TRBV5-1,TRBD2,TGCGCCAGCAGCCCTCTAGCGGGGAATCTCGAGCAGTACTTC,CASSPLAGNLEQYF
TRBJ2-7,NA,TRBV5-4,TRBD1,TGTGCCAGCAGCCTGGGACAGTCCTACGAGCAGTACTTC,CASSLGQSYEQYF
TRBJ2-2,NA,TRBV28,TRBD1,TGTGCCAGCAACCTACTGAGACAGGGGCGCACCGGGGAGCTGTTTTTT,CASNLLRQGRTGELFF